A selection of T cell receptor beta chains follows, all from one sample in a study of T cells after yellow fever vaccination. TCRdb redid the calling of the 5' RACE reads with MiXCR, one entry per CDR3 protein. This table holds more than 350,000 distinct CDR3 sequences, under 14% found once. The material sequenced was PBMCs, taken on the day of the first yellow fever vaccination. The receptors derive from a man aged 18 to 35 who received the YFV17D yellow fever vaccine. The CDR3 runs from the conserved cysteine through the conserved F or W. Fields, in order: V gene, clone size, D gene, J gene, CDR3 DNA, CDR3 protein. D genes are given only for firm matches. Not all rows give a size; the values are once, few, many and, for expanded clones, a class.

V: TRBV4-3; size: few; D: .; J: TRBJ2-7; DNA: TGCGCCAGCAGCCAGGGGGGTTACAGGGGATACGAGCAGTACTTC; CDR3: CASSQGGYRGYEQYF
V: TRBV30; size: .; D: .; J: TRBJ2-3; DNA: TGTGCCTGGAACTTTGGGGGGCACGGCACAGATACGCAGTATTTT; CDR3: CAWNFGGHGTDTQYF
V: TRBV20-1; size: .; D: .; J: TRBJ1-1; DNA: TGCAGTGCTAGTTCGGTGAACACTGAAGCTTTCTTT; CDR3: CSASSVNTEAFF
V: TRBV2; size: .; D: TRBD1; J: TRBJ2-1; DNA: TGTGCCAGCAGTGTAGACAGGGGGGACCACAATGAGCAGTTCTTC; CDR3: CASSVDRGDHNEQFF
V: TRBV7-3; size: few; D: .; J: TRBJ2-1; DNA: TGTGCCAGCAGCTTAACGCCGAGCTCCTACAATGAGCAGTTCTTC; CDR3: CASSLTPSSYNEQFF
V: TRBV5-1; size: few; D: .; J: TRBJ2-1; DNA: TGCGCCAGCAGCTTGTTGCTAGCGAACAATGAGCAGTTCTTC; CDR3: CASSLLLANNEQFF
V: TRBV4-1; size: .; D: .; J: TRBJ2-7; DNA: TGCGCCAGCAGCCAACAACAGGGCTACGAGCAGTACTTC; CDR3: CASSQQQGYEQYF
V: TRBV3-1; size: .; D: .; J: TRBJ1-6; DNA: TGTGCCAGCAGCCAAGACAGGGTGAATTCACCCCTCCACTTT; CDR3: CASSQDRVNSPLHF
V: TRBV10-3; size: .; D: TRBD1; J: TRBJ2-1; DNA: TGTGCCATACAGGGGTTAAACAATGAGCAGTTCTTC; CDR3: CAIQGLNNEQFF
V: TRBV12-3/TRBV12-4; size: many; D: .; J: TRBJ2-5; DNA: TGTGCCAGCAGGCTAGGCGGGGAGACCCAGTACTTC; CDR3: CASRLGGETQYF
V: TRBV28; size: .; D: .; J: TRBJ1-4; DNA: TGTGCCAGCAGTGCCACCGCGAGGGGTGAAAAACTGTTTTTT; CDR3: CASSATARGEKLFF
V: TRBV2; size: .; D: .; J: TRBJ1-1; DNA: TGTGCCAGCAGGCCGGGGATAGAGAACACTGAAGCTTTCTTT; CDR3: CASRPGIENTEAFF
V: TRBV7-2; size: few; D: TRBD2; J: TRBJ2-5; DNA: TGTGCCAGCAGCTTATATGCGGCGGGGGAAGAGACCCAGTACTTC; CDR3: CASSLYAAGEETQYF
V: TRBV6-5; size: .; D: .; J: TRBJ1-1; DNA: TGTGCCAGCAGTTATAGTGGGGTGTGGATAACTGAAGCTTTCTTT; CDR3: CASSYSGVWITEAFF
V: TRBV4-3; size: .; D: .; J: TRBJ2-7; DNA: TGCGCCAGCAGCCAAGGAAGAAGGACCTCCTACGAGCAGTACTTC; CDR3: CASSQGRRTSYEQYF
V: TRBV28; size: few; D: TRBD1; J: TRBJ2-3; DNA: TGTGCCAGCAGTTTATATCAGGGGGTGAACACAGATACGCAGTATTTT; CDR3: CASSLYQGVNTDTQYF
V: TRBV5-1; size: few; D: TRBD2; J: TRBJ2-1; DNA: TGCGCCAGCAGCTTCCACCTTAGCGGGGATTACAATGAGCAGTTCTTC; CDR3: CASSFHLSGDYNEQFF
V: TRBV5-1; size: few; D: .; J: TRBJ2-3; DNA: TGCGCCAGCAGCTTGGGATCTGGCACGCAGTATTTT; CDR3: CASSLGSGTQYF
V: TRBV18; size: few; D: .; J: TRBJ2-3; DNA: TGTGCCAGCTCCCGTACAGAACGACCAGATACGCAGTATTTT; CDR3: CASSRTERPDTQYF
V: TRBV20-1; size: .; D: .; J: TRBJ1-2; DNA: TGCAGTGCTGTAGGGGGTCCGCTAATTAACTATGGCTACACCTTC; CDR3: CSAVGGPLINYGYTF
V: TRBV24-1; size: .; D: TRBD1; J: TRBJ1-1; DNA: TGTGCCTCCCAGGACAGGGGAAACACTGAAGCTTTCTTT; CDR3: CASQDRGNTEAFF
V: TRBV5-1; size: .; D: .; J: TRBJ2-7; DNA: TGCGCCAGCAGCTCTCGAGGGGGGCCCTCCTACGAGCAGTACTTC; CDR3: CASSSRGGPSYEQYF
V: TRBV12-3/TRBV12-4; size: .; D: .; J: TRBJ2-1; DNA: TGTGCCAGCAGTTGGTGGGGGGGCGGCAATGAGCAGTTCTTC; CDR3: CASSWWGGGNEQFF
V: TRBV6-1; size: .; D: TRBD1; J: TRBJ2-6; DNA: TGTGCCAGCATCCCTAGACAGGGTCGTTCTGGGGCCAACGTCCTGACTTTC; CDR3: CASIPRQGRSGANVLTF
V: TRBV29-1; size: .; D: TRBD1; J: TRBJ1-1; DNA: TGCAGCGCCCTCGATTGGACAGGGGGCACTGAAGCTTTCTTT; CDR3: CSALDWTGGTEAFF
V: TRBV11-2; size: few; D: .; J: TRBJ2-3; DNA: TGTGCCAGCAGCTTTGATTTTAATAAGGGCGGACTCACAGATACGCAGTATTTT; CDR3: CASSFDFNKGGLTDTQYF
V: TRBV4-1; size: few; D: TRBD1; J: TRBJ2-3; DNA: TGCGCCAGCAGCCAAGAGCCGGGACAGGGGGTTATTGGCACAGATACGCAGTATTTT; CDR3: CASSQEPGQGVIGTDTQYF
V: TRBV9; size: few; D: .; J: TRBJ1-6; DNA: TGTGCCAGCAGCGGGGCCCCCACTCCGGGTTCACCCCTCCACTTT; CDR3: CASSGAPTPGSPLHF
V: TRBV20-1; size: .; D: .; J: TRBJ2-1; DNA: TGCAGTGCTAATTTAGGCGCCTACAATGAGCAGTTCTTC; CDR3: CSANLGAYNEQFF
V: TRBV6-5; size: .; D: .; J: TRBJ2-3; DNA: TGTGCCAGCAGTTACTCCCCGCCACCAGATACGCAGTATTTT; CDR3: CASSYSPPPDTQYF
V: TRBV6-5; size: .; D: .; J: TRBJ2-3; DNA: TGTGCCAGCAGTTACCCGCAAGCGTTCACAGATACGCAGTATTTT; CDR3: CASSYPQAFTDTQYF
V: TRBV6-5; size: .; D: TRBD2; J: TRBJ2-3; DNA: TGTGCCAGCAGTTACTCGAAAGCGGGGGGCGGGTTAGATACGCAGTATTTT; CDR3: CASSYSKAGGGLDTQYF
V: TRBV6-5; size: .; D: TRBD1; J: TRBJ1-2; DNA: TGTGCCAGCAGTTACGGGGGGACAGGGAACGGCTACACCTTC; CDR3: CASSYGGTGNGYTF
V: TRBV7-9; size: .; D: TRBD1; J: TRBJ1-5; DNA: TGTGCCAGCGCAAGAGATCGACAGGGATACGACCCCCAGCATTTT; CDR3: CASARDRQGYDPQHF
V: TRBV21-1; size: few; D: .; J: TRBJ1-4; DNA: TGTGCCAGCAGCAAAGCTGACAGCCGTACTGAAAAACTGTTTTTT; CDR3: CASSKADSRTEKLFF
V: TRBV20-1; size: few; D: .; J: TRBJ1-1; DNA: TGCAGTGCACACCAGGGGATTGAAGCTTTCTTT; CDR3: CSAHQGIEAFF
V: TRBV7-9; size: .; D: .; J: TRBJ1-1; DNA: TGTGCCAGCAGCCCCCAACTCAAGGTAGCTTTCTTT; CDR3: CASSPQLKVAFF
V: TRBV11-2; size: .; D: TRBD1; J: TRBJ1-3; DNA: TGTGCCAGCGCTTGGGCGGTAGGGGGCACGCTCTCTGGAAACACCATATATTTT; CDR3: CASAWAVGGTLSGNTIYF
V: TRBV20-1; size: many; D: .; J: TRBJ1-5; DNA: TGCAGTGCTATCAAGGACAGCAATCAGCCCCAGCATTTT; CDR3: CSAIKDSNQPQHF
V: TRBV5-6; size: few; D: .; J: TRBJ1-5; DNA: TGTGCCAGCCATTCTTCCGGGGGGGCTAGCAATCAGCCCCAGCATTTT; CDR3: CASHSSGGASNQPQHF
V: TRBV20-1; size: few; D: .; J: TRBJ2-5; DNA: TGCAGTGCTAGAGGGGATAGCTCGGAGACCCAGTACTTC; CDR3: CSARGDSSETQYF
V: TRBV21-1; size: .; D: .; J: TRBJ1-1; DNA: TGTGCCAGCAGCAAAGGGCGAGAGGGGAACACTGAAGCTTTCTTT; CDR3: CASSKGREGNTEAFF
V: TRBV11-2; size: .; D: .; J: TRBJ1-6; DNA: TGTGCCAGCAGCTTAGATGCTCAAATTTCACCCCTCCACTTT; CDR3: CASSLDAQISPLHF
V: TRBV18; size: few; D: .; J: TRBJ1-2; DNA: TGTGCCAGCTCAGGGGCAACCACAAACTATGGCTACACCTTC; CDR3: CASSGATTNYGYTF
V: TRBV4-2; size: few; D: TRBD2; J: TRBJ2-5; DNA: TGTGCCAGCAGCCAAGGGGAGGGCCGAGAGACCCAGTACTTC; CDR3: CASSQGEGRETQYF
V: TRBV5-1; size: few; D: .; J: TRBJ1-4; DNA: TGCGCCAGCAGCGACCGGACGACTGAAAAACTGTTTTTT; CDR3: CASSDRTTEKLFF
V: TRBV5-6; size: many; D: TRBD2; J: TRBJ2-1; DNA: TGTGCCAGCAGCGGGGTGGCGGGGGACTCCTACAATGAGCAGTTCTTC; CDR3: CASSGVAGDSYNEQFF
V: TRBV7-8; size: .; D: .; J: TRBJ1-1; DNA: TGTGCCAGCAGCACCGGACAGTACACTGAAGCTTTCTTT; CDR3: CASSTGQYTEAFF
V: TRBV18; size: many; D: .; J: TRBJ1-5; DNA: TGTGCCAGCTCACCGACTAATCAGCCCCAGCATTTT; CDR3: CASSPTNQPQHF
V: TRBV4-2; size: few; D: TRBD1; J: TRBJ1-5; DNA: TGTGCCAGCAGCCAAGAACAGGGGTCTGCTCAGCCCCAGCATTTT; CDR3: CASSQEQGSAQPQHF
V: TRBV7-2; size: many; D: .; J: TRBJ1-5; DNA: TGTGCCAGCAGCTTAGGGCCCAGGGCCCAGCATTTT; CDR3: CASSLGPRAQHF
V: TRBV20-1; size: .; D: .; J: TRBJ2-3; DNA: TGCAGTGCTTTACAGGGTATCGATACGCAGTATTTT; CDR3: CSALQGIDTQYF
V: TRBV19; size: .; D: .; J: TRBJ1-1; DNA: TGTGCCAGTAGTATTTTCGTGGGAGATCACACTGAAGCTTTCTTT; CDR3: CASSIFVGDHTEAFF
V: TRBV4-2; size: .; D: .; J: TRBJ1-1; DNA: TGTGCCAGCAGCTCACCATCGGGGGAGGTCACTGAAGCTTTCTTT; CDR3: CASSSPSGEVTEAFF